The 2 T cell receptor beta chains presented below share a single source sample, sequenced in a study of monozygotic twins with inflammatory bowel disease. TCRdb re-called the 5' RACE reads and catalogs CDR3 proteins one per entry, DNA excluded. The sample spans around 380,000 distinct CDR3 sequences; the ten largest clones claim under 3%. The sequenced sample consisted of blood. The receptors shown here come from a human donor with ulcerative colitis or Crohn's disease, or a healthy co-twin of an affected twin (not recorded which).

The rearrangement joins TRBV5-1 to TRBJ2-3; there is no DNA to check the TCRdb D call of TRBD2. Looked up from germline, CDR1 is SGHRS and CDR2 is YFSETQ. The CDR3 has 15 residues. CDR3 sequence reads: CASSSTAGKVDTQYF.

CDR3 region: CASSLDRGGADTQYF. This chain uses TRBV5-1 with TRBJ2-3; there is no DNA to check the TCRdb D call of TRBD2. Germline assignment: CDR1 SGHRS and CDR2 YFSETQ. The CDR3 is 15 residues long.